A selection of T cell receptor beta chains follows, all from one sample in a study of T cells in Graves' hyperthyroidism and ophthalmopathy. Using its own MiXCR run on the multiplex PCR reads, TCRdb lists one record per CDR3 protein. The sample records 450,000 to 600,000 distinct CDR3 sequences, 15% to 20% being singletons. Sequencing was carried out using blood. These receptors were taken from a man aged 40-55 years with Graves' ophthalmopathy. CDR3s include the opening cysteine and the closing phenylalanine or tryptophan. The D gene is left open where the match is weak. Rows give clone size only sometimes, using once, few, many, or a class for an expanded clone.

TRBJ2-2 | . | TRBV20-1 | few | CSASGSASGELFF | TGCAGTGCCTCGGGCAGCGCTTCAGGGGAGCTGTTTTTT
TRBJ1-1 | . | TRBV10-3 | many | CAISDPHGSRKVAEAFF | TGTGCCATCAGTGACCCCCACGGGAGCCGGAAGGTCGCTGAAGCTTTCTTT
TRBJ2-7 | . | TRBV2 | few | CASRYQYEQYF | TGTGCCAGCAGGTACCAATACGAGCAGTACTTC
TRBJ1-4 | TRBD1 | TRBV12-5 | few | CASGISTGGNEKLFF | TGTGCTAGTGGAATCAGTACAGGGGGGAATGAAAAACTGTTTTTT
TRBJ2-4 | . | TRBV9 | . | CASSPSPRGGNGIQYF | TGTGCCAGCAGCCCAAGCCCCCGTGGAGGTAATGGCATTCAGTACTTC
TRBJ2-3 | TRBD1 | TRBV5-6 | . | CASSLRRTGGTDTQYF | TGTGCCAGCAGCTTGCGTCGGACAGGGGGGACAGATACGCAGTATTTT
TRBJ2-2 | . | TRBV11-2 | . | CASSPGVAGGGRVFGAGELFF | .
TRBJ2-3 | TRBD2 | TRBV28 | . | CAGSLLRETGDTQYF | TGTGCCGGCAGTTTGTTGCGGGAGACGGGAGATACGCAGTATTTT
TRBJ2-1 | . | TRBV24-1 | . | CATSDWRTVEQFF | TGTGCCACCAGTGATTGGAGGACAGTTGAGCAGTTCTTC
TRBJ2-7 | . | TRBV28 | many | CASSYPPGGRYEQYF | TGTGCCAGCAGTTACCCCCCTGGCGGCCGCTACGAGCAGTACTTC
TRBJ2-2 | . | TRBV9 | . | CASSFEQTTGELFF | TGTGCCAGCAGCTTCGAGCAGACCACCGGGGAGCTGTTTTTT
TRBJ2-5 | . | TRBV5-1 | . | CASSFGPGKETQYF | .
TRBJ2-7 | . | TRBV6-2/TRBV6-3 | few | CASRASSSYEQYF | TGTGCCAGCAGGGCCAGCAGCTCCTACGAGCAGTACTTC
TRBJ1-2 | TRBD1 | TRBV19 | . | CASSYQGVYGYTF | TGTGCCAGTAGTTACCAGGGGGTCTATGGCTACACCTTC
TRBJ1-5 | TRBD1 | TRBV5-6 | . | CASSYYRGEGNQPQHF | TGTGCCAGCAGCTATTACAGGGGGGAAGGCAATCAGCCCCAGCATTTT
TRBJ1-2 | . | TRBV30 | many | CAWSLIGYTF | TGTGCCTGGAGTCTTATTGGCTACACCTTC
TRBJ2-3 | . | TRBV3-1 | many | CASSQGGATSTDTQYF | TGTGCCAGCAGCCAGGGGGGTGCGACTAGCACAGATACGCAGTATTTT